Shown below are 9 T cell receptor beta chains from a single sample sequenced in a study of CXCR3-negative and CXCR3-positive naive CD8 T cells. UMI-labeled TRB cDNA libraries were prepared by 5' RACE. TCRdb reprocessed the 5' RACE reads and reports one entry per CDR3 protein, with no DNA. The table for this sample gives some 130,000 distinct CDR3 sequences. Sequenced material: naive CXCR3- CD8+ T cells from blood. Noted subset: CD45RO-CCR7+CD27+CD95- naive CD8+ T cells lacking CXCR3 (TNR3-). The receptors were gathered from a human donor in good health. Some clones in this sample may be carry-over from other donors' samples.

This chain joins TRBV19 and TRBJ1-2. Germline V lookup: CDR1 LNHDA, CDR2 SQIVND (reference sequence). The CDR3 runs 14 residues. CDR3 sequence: CASSIGQHRFGYTF.

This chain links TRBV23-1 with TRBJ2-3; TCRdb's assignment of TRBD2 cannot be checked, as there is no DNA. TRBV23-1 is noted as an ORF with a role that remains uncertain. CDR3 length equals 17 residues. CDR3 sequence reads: CASSHPGLAGAGDTQYF.

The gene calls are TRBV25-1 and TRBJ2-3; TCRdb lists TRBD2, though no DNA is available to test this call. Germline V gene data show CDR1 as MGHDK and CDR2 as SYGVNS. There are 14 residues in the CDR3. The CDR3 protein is CASSGLAPTDTQYF.

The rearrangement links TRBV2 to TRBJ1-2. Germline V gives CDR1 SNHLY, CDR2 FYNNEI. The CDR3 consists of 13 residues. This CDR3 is CASSEYTAYGYTF. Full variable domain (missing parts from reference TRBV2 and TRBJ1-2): EPEVTQTPSHQVTQMGQEVILRCVPISNHLYFYWYRQILGQKVEFLVSFYNNEISEKSEIFDDQFSVERPDGSNFTLKIRSTKLEDSAMYFCASSEYTAYGYTFGSGTRLTVV.

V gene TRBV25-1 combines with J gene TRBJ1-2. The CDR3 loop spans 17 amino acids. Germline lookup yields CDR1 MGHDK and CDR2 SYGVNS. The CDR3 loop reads CASSPGGSPRLNYGYTF.

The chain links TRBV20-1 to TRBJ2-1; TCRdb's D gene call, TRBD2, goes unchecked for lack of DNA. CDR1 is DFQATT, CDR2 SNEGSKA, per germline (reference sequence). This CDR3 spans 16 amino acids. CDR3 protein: CSAGHFEAGDWNEQFF.

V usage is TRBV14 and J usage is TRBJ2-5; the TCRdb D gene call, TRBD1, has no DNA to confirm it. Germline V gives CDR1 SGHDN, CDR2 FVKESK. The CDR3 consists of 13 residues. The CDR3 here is CASSPDSQETQYF.

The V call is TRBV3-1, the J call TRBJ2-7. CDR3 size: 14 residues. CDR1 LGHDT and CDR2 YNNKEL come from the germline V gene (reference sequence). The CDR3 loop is CASSQDSAQYEQYF.

The CDR3 loop reads CASSLDRDSYEQYF. The J gene is TRBJ2-7, the V gene TRBV7-9. The CDR3 runs 14 residues. Per the germline V gene, CDR1 is SEHNR and CDR2 is FQNEAQ (reference sequence).